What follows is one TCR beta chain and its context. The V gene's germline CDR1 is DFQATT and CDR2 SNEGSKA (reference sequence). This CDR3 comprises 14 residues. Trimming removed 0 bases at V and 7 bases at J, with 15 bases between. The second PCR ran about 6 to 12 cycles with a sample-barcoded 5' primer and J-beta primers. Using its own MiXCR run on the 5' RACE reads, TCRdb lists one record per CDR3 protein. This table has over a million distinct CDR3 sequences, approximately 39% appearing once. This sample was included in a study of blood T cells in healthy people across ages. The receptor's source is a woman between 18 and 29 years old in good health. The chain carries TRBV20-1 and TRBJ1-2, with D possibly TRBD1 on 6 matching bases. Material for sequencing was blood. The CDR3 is CSARDAGTLRGYTF. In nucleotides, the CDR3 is TGCAGTGCTAGAGATGCCGGGACACTTCGTGGCTACACCTTC.